The 16 T cell receptor beta chains reported below all come from one sample, sequenced in a study of shared clonotypes between healthy human individuals. Clones were sequenced by immunoSEQ multiplex PCR, and TCRdb holds only the in-frame ones, with some missing. The data hold around 1,100,000 clones, with roughly 80% observed a single time. The sample was memory CD4+ T cells from PBMCs. Subset denoted: CD45RA-negative fraction. These receptor sequences come from a man younger than 30 in good health. Some clones in this sample may be carry-over from other donors' samples.

Concerning this clone: This may stem from a read error, because a much larger clone lies one nucleotide away. Other DNA variants within this sample encode the same CDR3. The chain joins TRBV2 to TRBJ1-2; D unresolved. The CDR3 length is 13 residues. Germline V gene data show CDR1 as SNHLY and CDR2 as FYNNEI. V was cut by 6 bases and J by 8 bases, with 16 bases left in between. The CDR3 region is CASSATRREGYTF. In DNA, the CDR3 is TGTGCCAGCAGCGCCACAAGGAGGGAAGGCTACACCTTC.

The chain links TRBV5-4 to TRBJ2-7; no reliable D call. The CDR3 contains 13 residues. The germline CDR1 and CDR2 sequences are SGHNT and YYREEE (reference sequence). V was shortened by 3 bases and J by 2 bases, with 9 bases between the two germline ends. CDR3 nucleotide sequence: TGTGCCAGCAGCTCGGCCGGCACCTACGAGCAGTACTTC. Protein sequence: CASSSAGTYEQYF.

This clone was seen once. CDR3 in DNA: TGTGCCAGCAGCCGATCCCCAGGCTACGAGCAGTACTTC. As protein: CASSRSPGYEQYF. The V and J genes are TRBV11-3 and TRBJ2-7; D is unclear. Germline loops: CDR1 SGHNT, CDR2 YENEEA. The length of the CDR3 is 13 residues. Trimming pared 5 bases from V and 3 bases from J, leaving 11 bases between.

V gene TRBV27 combines with J gene TRBJ2-6; 10 nucleotides align to TRBD2. Germline V gene sequence: CDR1 MNHEY, CDR2 SMNVEV (reference sequence). CDR3 length equals 20 residues. V trimming: 1 base; J trimming: 0 bases; junction bases outside the gene matches: 9. The CDR3 bases are TGTGCCAGCAGTTTATTTTCTAGCGGGAGTGCTAGCTCTGGGGCCAACGTCCTGACTTTC. Residues: CASSLFSSGSASSGANVLTF.

The V call is TRBV28, the J call TRBJ2-2; TRBD1 matches at 8 bases. CDR1 MDHEN and CDR2 SYDVKM come from the germline V gene. Losses at the gene ends were 5 bases for V and 6 bases for J; bases not matched to a gene: 5. CDR3 length: 14 residues. Here the CDR3 reads CASSVLQGAGELFF. The CDR3 region has the DNA TGTGCCAGCAGTGTTCTACAGGGGGCCGGGGAGCTGTTTTTT.

The chain recombines TRBV7-9 with TRBJ1-3; D unresolved. The CDR3 runs 13 residues. Trimming stripped 3 bases from V and 2 bases from J, with 5 bases between. Germline V gene data show CDR1 as SEHNR and CDR2 as FQNEAQ (reference sequence). CDR3 region: CASSFRAGNTIYF. The CDR3 nucleotides are TGTGCCAGCAGCTTCCGGGCTGGAAACACCATATATTTT.

The rearrangement joins TRBV5-1 to TRBJ1-2; 12 bases align to TRBD1. Germline V gene sequence: CDR1 SGHRS, CDR2 YFSETQ. V shed 3 bases and J 8 bases; nucleotides not matched to a gene: 8. The CDR3 runs to 15 residues. CDR3 loop: CASSSPGQGAGGYTF. The DNA of the CDR3 is TGCGCCAGCAGCTCTCCGGGACAGGGGGCTGGAGGCTACACCTTC.

The chain employs TRBV6-5 and TRBJ1-2; 7 bases match TRBD1. Germline lookup yields CDR1 MNHEY and CDR2 SVGAGI. The length of the CDR3 is 14 residues. J lost 4 bases, V lost 2 bases, and 4 bases had no gene match. The CDR3 spells CASSYDRAIYGYTF. The DNA for the CDR3 is TGTGCCAGCAGTTACGACAGGGCGATCTATGGCTACACCTTC.

This clone was picked up a small number of times. Different DNA sequences within this sample yield the same CDR3. The V call is TRBV5-1, the J call TRBJ1-5; maybe TRBD1 (5 bases). Trimming pared 3 bases from V and 7 bases from J, leaving 11 bases between. This CDR3 is 13 amino acids long. Germline CDR1 is SGHRS and CDR2 is YFSETQ. The CDR3 nucleotides are TGCGCCAGCAGCTCCCAGGGCGGACAGCCCCAGCATTTT. It is translated as CASSSQGGQPQHF.

This clone was counted only a few times. The chain uses TRBV28 and TRBJ2-7; 7 bases match TRBD1. This CDR3 region has 16 residues. The V gene end was trimmed by 4 bases and the J gene end by 3 bases; junction bases not matched to a gene: 12. The germline V gene has CDR1 MDHEN and CDR2 SYDVKM. The CDR3 is CASSSPNGQALYEQYF. As DNA, the CDR3 is TGTGCCAGCAGTTCTCCGAACGGACAGGCCCTCTACGAGCAGTACTTC.

V gene TRBV6-1 combines with J gene TRBJ1-5; D is ambiguous. The germline V gene has CDR1 MNHNS and CDR2 SASEGT. The CDR3 contains 14 residues. With 3 bases removed from V and 1 base from J, the gap between germline ends came to 7 bases. CDR3 residues: CASSETNSNQPQHF. CDR3 nucleotides: TGTGCCAGCAGTGAGACGAACAGCAATCAGCCCCAGCATTTT.

The V call is TRBV7-2, the J call TRBJ2-7, with a possible D match to TRBD1 (6 bases). The CDR3 sequence is 15 residues long. V lost 1 base, J lost 0 bases, and 10 bases lay in between. CDR1 and CDR2 (germline): SGHTA, FQGNSA. CDR3 nucleotides: TGTGCCAGCAGCTTAGGGGGGCGGCTCTCCTACGAGCAGTACTTC. It encodes CASSLGGRLSYEQYF.

V is TRBV2 and J is TRBJ2-4, with D perhaps matching TRBD1 or TRBD2 (5 bases each). The V gene lost 5 bases and the J gene lost 8 bases, with 19 bases spanning the gap. The CDR3 totals 15 residues. Germline CDR1 SNHLY, CDR2 FYNNEI. The CDR3 sequence: CASSQRGILGDIQYF. CDR3 nucleotide sequence: TGTGCCAGCAGTCAACGGGGCATCCTGGGGGACATTCAGTACTTC.

The chain recombines TRBV7-8 with TRBJ1-3; no definite D call. Deletions cut 3 bases from V and 4 bases from J, with 7 bases between. CDR3 length: 13 amino acids. Per germline, CDR1 SGHVS and CDR2 FQNEAQ. The CDR3, as DNA: TGTGCCAGCAGCTTCGACCGCGGAAACACCATATATTTT. Protein product: CASSFDRGNTIYF.

J is TRBJ1-1 and V is TRBV7-2; 7 nucleotides align to TRBD1. CDR1 and CDR2 (germline): SGHTA, FQGNSA. The CDR3 is made up of 17 amino acids. The V gene end was trimmed by 3 bases and the J gene end by 10 bases; junction bases not matched to a gene: 20. Here the CDR3 reads CASSLLGPTTGAGGAFF. DNA for the CDR3: TGTGCCAGCAGCTTGTTAGGTCCCACAACAGGGGCTGGCGGAGCTTTCTTT.

About this clone itself: This sample includes further DNA sequences coding for the same CDR3. The rearrangement uses TRBV6-5 and TRBJ1-1, with a tentative D call TRBD1 (5 bases). This CDR3 has 14 amino acids. Trimming shortened V by 5 bases and J by 0 bases, and 10 bases separated the two germline ends. Germline lookup yields CDR1 MNHEY and CDR2 SVGAGI. This CDR3 is CASSRGGLNTEAFF. The CDR3 DNA is TGTGCCAGCAGTCGCGGGGGTCTGAACACTGAAGCTTTCTTT.